These 31 T cell receptor beta chains were sequenced from one sample in a study of shared clonotypes between healthy human individuals. The assay was immunoSEQ multiplex PCR, and TCRdb's table has in-frame clones only and misses some. The table includes 1 million to 1.2 million clones, about 80% detected once. The sample comprised memory CD4+ T cells from PBMCs. Subset of the sample: CD45RA-negative fraction. Receptors originate from a man younger than 30 in good health. Some clones in this sample may be carry-over from other donors' samples.

This sequence joins TRBV7-3 and TRBJ2-7; 7 bases agree with TRBD2. Germline V gene sequence: CDR1 SGHTA, CDR2 FQGTGA. V lost 5 bases to trimming and J lost 7 bases; unmatched junction nucleotides: 11. The CDR3 has 14 amino acids. Written as DNA, the CDR3 is TGTGCCAGCAGCGTGGGAGGGACTACCCGGGAGCAGTACTTC. Translated: CASSVGGTTREQYF.

This clone was detected a few times. This sample also contains other DNA sequences that code for the same CDR3. V usage is TRBV18 and J usage is TRBJ2-7; D remains ambiguous. The CDR3 has 11 amino acids. V gave up 2 bases and J gave up 5 bases, with 4 bases separating them. Germline CDR1 and CDR2: KGHSH and LQKENI. The CDR3 here is CASSPGHEQYF. In nucleotides, the CDR3 is TGTGCCAGCTCACCAGGACACGAGCAGTACTTC.

The chain links TRBV15 to TRBJ1-5; perhaps TRBD1 as D (6 bases). Germline V lookup: CDR1 LNHNV, CDR2 YYDKDF (reference sequence). CDR3 size: 15 residues. Trimming cost V 0 bases and J 3 bases, with 9 bases left between them. CDR3 nucleotides: TGTGCCACCAGCAGAGATAGGACAGTCAATCAGCCCCAGCATTTT. The encoded protein is CATSRDRTVNQPQHF.

This clone showed up just a few times. The V gene is TRBV27, the J gene TRBJ2-7; the D gene is possibly TRBD1 (5 bases). The CDR3 contains 13 residues. V lost 6 bases, J lost 1 base, and 10 bases lay in between. Germline CDR1 and CDR2: MNHEY and SMNVEV (reference sequence). CDR3 DNA sequence: TGTGCCAGCAGAGGGGTTACATCCTACGAGCAGTACTTC. Translating it yields CASRGVTSYEQYF.

The CDR3 DNA follows: TGTGCCAGCCGGTGGGTTCAAGGAAACATTCAGTACTTC. Its protein product is CASRWVQGNIQYF. This chain joins TRBV27 and TRBJ2-4; D unresolved. The CDR3 runs to 13 residues. The V end lost 8 bases, the J end lost 6 bases, and 14 bases lay between the germline ends. CDR1 is MNHEY and CDR2 is SMNVEV in the germline V gene (reference sequence).

This clone was seen only once. The rearrangement links TRBV7-9 to TRBJ1-2; D is possibly TRBD1 (5 bases). This CDR3 has 12 residues. V dropped 2 bases and J dropped 8 bases, with 9 bases sitting between them. The germline V gene has CDR1 SEHNR and CDR2 FQNEAQ (reference sequence). The CDR3: CASSLYGDGYTF. In DNA, the CDR3 is TGTGCCAGCAGCTTATATGGGGACGGCTACACCTTC.

Comments on this clone: At the DNA level, this CDR3 is encoded by other sequences in the same sample as well. The V call is TRBV7-2, the J call TRBJ1-3; TRBD1 agrees at 7 bases. The CDR3 is 15 residues long. With 1 base clipped from V and 2 bases from J, the junction kept 2 bases outside the gene matches. CDR1 is SGHTA, CDR2 FQGNSA, per germline. CDR3 sequence: CASSLGGGAGNTIYF. The CDR3 DNA reads TGTGCCAGCAGCTTAGGAGGGGGCGCTGGAAACACCATATATTTT.

The V and J genes are TRBV29-1 and TRBJ2-1; 11 bases fit TRBD2. CDR3 length: 19 residues. V lost 4 bases and J lost 4; bases outside the gene matches: 18. Germline assignment: CDR1 SQVTM and CDR2 ANQGSEA. Written as DNA, the CDR3 is TGCAGCGTTGGTCATCGTGGTACACCGGGGACTAGCGGATACAATGAGCAGTTCTTC. It encodes CSVGHRGTPGTSGYNEQFF.

J is TRBJ1-1 and V is TRBV6-5; TRBD1 might be the D (6 bases). This CDR3 region has 13 residues. The germline V gene has CDR1 MNHEY and CDR2 SVGAGI. Between the trimmed V and J ends, which lost 5 bases and 8 bases, there was a span of 15 bases. Written as DNA, the CDR3 is TGTGCCAGCAGTACGACCGGGACACTCGAAGCTTTCTTT. It is translated as CASSTTGTLEAFF.

V is TRBV7-2 and J is TRBJ2-2; a possible D gene is TRBD2 (6 bases). Germline loops: CDR1 SGHTA, CDR2 FQGNSA. V lost 3 bases to trimming and J lost 5 bases, with 10 bases between them. CDR3 length: 14 amino acids. The CDR3 DNA sequence: TGTGCCAGCAGCTTTCAGACTAGAACCGGGGAGCTGTTTTTT. Its translation is CASSFQTRTGELFF.

The V and J genes are TRBV28 and TRBJ1-5; tentatively, D is TRBD1 (5 bases). The germline gives CDR1 MDHEN, CDR2 SYDVKM. The CDR3 length is 14 residues. V shed 7 bases and J shed 2 bases, with 12 bases lying between them. The CDR3 loop is CASTGALGNQPQHF. CDR3 DNA: TGTGCCAGCACCGGGGCGTTGGGCAATCAGCCCCAGCATTTT.

The CDR3 DNA follows: TGCAGCGTAGAAACGCTAGCGGCTAGCACAGATACGCAGTATTTT. Translating gives CSVETLAASTDTQYF. The chain combines TRBV29-1 with TRBJ2-3; 7 bases are shared with TRBD2. Trimming removed 6 bases from V and 0 bases from J; junction bases left unmatched: 9. The CDR3 spans 15 residues. Germline assignment: CDR1 SQVTM and CDR2 ANQGSEA.

In its sample, this clone was seen a few times. The J gene is TRBJ2-2, the V gene TRBV5-1; TRBD2 is a possible D gene (6 bases). The CDR3 consists of 17 residues. Germline CDR1 SGHRS, CDR2 YFSETQ. The V gene lost 2 bases and the J gene lost 8 bases, with 22 bases spanning the gap. As DNA, the CDR3 is TGCGCCAGCAGCTTCGGGGATGGGTGGAGGGCCGATGGGGAGCTGTTTTTT. As protein: CASSFGDGWRADGELFF.

The gene calls are TRBV2 and TRBJ1-3, with D perhaps matching TRBD1 (6 bases). Per germline, CDR1 SNHLY and CDR2 FYNNEI. Trimming took off 8 bases at V and 2 bases at J, with 13 bases between the two ends. The CDR3 sequence is 14 residues long. CDR3 bases: TGTGCCAGCGCCGGGGCAGGGGCTGGAAACACCATATATTTT. Residues: CASAGAGAGNTIYF.

The V call is TRBV4-1, the J call TRBJ2-1; no clear D. Germline V CDR1 and CDR2: MGHRA, YSYEKL. The CDR3 is made up of 14 amino acids. V was cut by 0 bases and J by 7 bases, with 10 bases left in between. The CDR3 protein is CASSQDWTTNEQFF. The CDR3 coding sequence is TGCGCCAGCAGCCAAGATTGGACCACGAATGAGCAGTTCTTC.

The rearrangement links TRBV6-4 to TRBJ2-7, with D perhaps matching TRBD1 or TRBD2 (5 bases each). Germline V gene data show CDR1 as MRHNA and CDR2 as SNTAGT. Trimming cost V 4 bases and J 0 bases, with 10 bases left between them. This CDR3 region has 14 residues. The CDR3 loop is CASSVNGGSYEQYF. The CDR3 nucleotides read TGTGCCAGCAGTGTAAATGGGGGCTCCTACGAGCAGTACTTC.

The CDR3 region has the DNA TGTGCCAGCAGTTTACACCTAGCGGGGGCCCGGGATACGCAGTATTTT. This translates into CASSLHLAGARDTQYF. The chain uses TRBV28 and TRBJ2-3; 10 nucleotides agree with TRBD2. Trimming removed 2 bases from V and 6 bases from J; junction bases left unmatched: 8. This CDR3 region has 16 residues. Germline V gene data show CDR1 as MDHEN and CDR2 as SYDVKM.

The rearrangement links TRBV15 to TRBJ1-3; weak D call: TRBD1 (5 bases). Germline lookup yields CDR1 LNHNV and CDR2 YYDKDF (reference sequence). The CDR3 totals 16 residues. V was clipped by 3 bases and J by 2 bases, with 14 bases between them. The chain's CDR3 is CATSRGDGGPGNTIYF. The CDR3 nucleotides are TGTGCCACCAGCAGGGGGGACGGAGGTCCTGGAAACACCATATATTTT.

The chain carries TRBV19 and TRBJ1-2; D unresolved. Deletions cut 6 bases from V and 7 bases from J, with 12 bases between. The CDR3 consists of 12 residues. CDR1 and CDR2 (germline): LNHDA, SQIVND (reference sequence). The CDR3 region is CASSRTYGGYTF. The CDR3 nucleotides read TGTGCCAGTAGCAGAACCTATGGTGGCTACACCTTC.

The rearrangement uses TRBV28 and TRBJ2-7; no firm D call. This CDR3 is 15 amino acids long. Germline CDR1 and CDR2: MDHEN and SYDVKM. The V end was cut by 6 bases, the J end by 0 bases, with 15 bases between. The CDR3 spells CASSPIAKPSYEQYF. As DNA, the CDR3 is TGTGCCAGCAGCCCCATCGCCAAACCCTCCTACGAGCAGTACTTC.

This clone was counted once. The chain employs TRBV11-2 and TRBJ2-2, with TRBD2 matching over 7 bases. Germline V gene lookup returns CDR1 SGHAT and CDR2 FQNNGV. This CDR3 spans 18 amino acids. After removal of 1 base from V and 3 bases from J, the junction contained 11 bases not matched to a gene. The DNA of the CDR3 is TGTGCCAGCAGCTTAGTCCGACGGGAGGCGGTGGACACCGGGGAGCTGTTTTTT. It specifies CASSLVRREAVDTGELFF.

This clone was observed many times. Other DNA sequences from this sample encode an identical CDR3 as well. The rearrangement links TRBV30 to TRBJ2-7; 8 bases line up with TRBD2. Germline trimming cut 3 bases from V and 4 bases from J; bases unmatched to any gene: 8. CDR1 is GTSNPN, CDR2 SVGIG, per germline (reference sequence). This CDR3 contains 14 residues. The DNA for the CDR3 is TGTGCCTGGAGGGAGCGGGAGTGGCGATACGAGCAGTACTTC. Residues: CAWREREWRYEQYF.

The chain joins TRBV1 to TRBJ2-2; the DNA was not used to check the table's D call, TRBD2. TRBV1 is tagged as a pseudogene. This CDR3 has 22 residues. In DNA form, the CDR3 reads TGCACCAGCAAGGGGGACTGGCCGGGACTAGCGGGAGGCTTCGCGAACACCGGGGAGCTGTTTTTT. Protein product: CTSKGDWPGLAGGFANTGELFF.

The chain combines TRBV18 with TRBJ1-1, with D tentatively TRBD1 (5 bases). The CDR3 has 16 residues. CDR1 and CDR2 from the germline V gene are KGHSH and LQKENI. Trimming cost V 5 bases and J 6 bases, with 22 bases left between them. CDR3 amino acids: CASSFHPPAGSAEAFF. CDR3 nucleotide sequence: TGTGCCAGCTCATTCCACCCCCCCGCAGGGTCCGCTGAAGCTTTCTTT.

As concerns this clone: A read error is likely, as this CDR3 ends without the conserved phenylalanine or tryptophan. The limits of the CDR3 on the DNA are not certain, so only TCRdb's listed CDR3 is given. The CDR3 loop is CASRLRGH. The chain has TRBV12-2 and TRBJ1-5. TRBV12-2 is a documented pseudogene. The CDR3 is made up of 8 amino acids, end residues included.

The V and J genes are TRBV9 and TRBJ2-3; D is possibly TRBD2 (5 bases). Between the trimmed V and J ends, which lost 4 bases and 4 bases, there was a span of 13 bases. CDR3 size: 14 residues. Germline V gene sequence: CDR1 SGDLS, CDR2 YYNGEE. CDR3: CASSRGRAADTQYF. In DNA form, the CDR3 reads TGTGCCAGCAGCCGCGGGCGGGCCGCAGATACGCAGTATTTT.

This clone was seen many times. The gene calls are TRBV30 and TRBJ2-7, with 10 bases that match TRBD1. Per germline, CDR1 GTSNPN and CDR2 SVGIG (reference sequence). V shed 3 bases, J shed 5 bases, and the junction held 4 bases outside the gene matches. This CDR3 has 13 amino acids. The DNA for the CDR3 is TGTGCCTGGAGGGGACAGGGGTTGAACGAGCAGTACTTC. Translating gives CAWRGQGLNEQYF.

The chain couples TRBV7-2 to TRBJ2-7; no clear D gene. V dropped 2 bases and J dropped 3 bases, with 14 bases sitting between them. The germline V gene has CDR1 SGHTA and CDR2 FQGNSA. The CDR3 totals 15 residues. The CDR3 nucleotides are TGTGCCAGCAGCTTAAGTAGCCCGGGTAACTACGAGCAGTACTTC. Translating it yields CASSLSSPGNYEQYF.

The chain recombines TRBV15 with TRBJ1-5; D ambiguous. V shed 0 bases and J shed 4 bases, with 4 bases lying between them. There are 13 residues in the CDR3. Germline V lookup: CDR1 LNHNV, CDR2 YYDKDF (reference sequence). The CDR3, as DNA: TGTGCCACCAGCAGAGAACGAAATCAGCCCCAGCATTTT. Translated, it gives CATSRERNQPQHF.

This sequence joins TRBV27 and TRBJ2-7; 11 nucleotides match TRBD1. V lost 6 bases to trimming and J lost 3 bases; unmatched junction nucleotides: 4. The CDR3 runs 14 residues. Germline V lookup: CDR1 MNHEY, CDR2 SMNVEV (reference sequence). The CDR3 sequence: CASSRDRGIYEQYF. CDR3 DNA: TGTGCCAGCAGCCGGGACAGGGGGATCTACGAGCAGTACTTC.

This clone has a single count. Only one base separates this from a far larger clonotype, so it likely reflects a read error. The sample contains more than one DNA sequence encoding this CDR3. The chain couples TRBV30 to TRBJ1-2, with 9 bases lining up with TRBD1. The germline CDR1 and CDR2 sequences are GTSNPN and SVGIG (reference sequence). This CDR3 has 14 amino acids. The CDR3 DNA is TGTGCCTGGAGTCGCCGGGACAGGGACTATGGTTACACCTTC. Its translation is CAWSRRDRDYGYTF.